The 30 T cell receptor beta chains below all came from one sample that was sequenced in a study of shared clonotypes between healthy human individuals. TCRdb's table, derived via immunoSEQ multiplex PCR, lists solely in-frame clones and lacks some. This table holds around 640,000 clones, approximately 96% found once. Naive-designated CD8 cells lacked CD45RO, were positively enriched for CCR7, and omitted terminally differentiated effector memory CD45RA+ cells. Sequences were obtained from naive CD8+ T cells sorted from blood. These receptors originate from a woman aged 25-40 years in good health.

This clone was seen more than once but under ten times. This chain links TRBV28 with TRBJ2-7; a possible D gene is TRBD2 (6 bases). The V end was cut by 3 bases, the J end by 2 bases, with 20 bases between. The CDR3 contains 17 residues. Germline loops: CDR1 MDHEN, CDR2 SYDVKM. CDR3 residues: CASSLGIAEGSTYEQYF. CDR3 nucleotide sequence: TGTGCCAGCAGTTTGGGAATAGCGGAGGGATCGACCTACGAGCAGTACTTC.

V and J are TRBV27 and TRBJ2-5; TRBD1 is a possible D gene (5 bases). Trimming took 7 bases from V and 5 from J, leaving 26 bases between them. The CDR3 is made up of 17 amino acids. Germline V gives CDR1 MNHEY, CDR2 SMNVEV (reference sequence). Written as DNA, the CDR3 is TGTGCCAGCACCTCCAGCTCTGAAGGGGTGGGGCTTGAGACCCAGTACTTC. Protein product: CASTSSSEGVGLETQYF.

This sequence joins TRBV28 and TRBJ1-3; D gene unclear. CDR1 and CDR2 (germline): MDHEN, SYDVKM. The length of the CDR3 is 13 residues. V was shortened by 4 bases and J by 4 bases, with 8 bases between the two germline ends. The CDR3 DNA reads TGTGCCAGCAGTTCCCTACAGGGAAACACCATATATTTT. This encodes CASSSLQGNTIYF.

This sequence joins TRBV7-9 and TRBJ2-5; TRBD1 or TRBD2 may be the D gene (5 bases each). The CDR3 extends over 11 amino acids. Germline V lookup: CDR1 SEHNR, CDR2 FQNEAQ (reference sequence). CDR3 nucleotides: TGTGTCGGGGACCTAGGGGAGACCCAGTACTTC. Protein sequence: CVGDLGETQYF. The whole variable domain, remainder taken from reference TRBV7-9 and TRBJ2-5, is DTGVSQNPRHKITKRGQNVTFRCDPISEHNRLYWYRQTLGQGPEFLTYFQNEAQLEKSRLLSDRFSAERPKGSFSTLEIQRTEQGDSAMYLCVGDLGETQYFGPGTRLLVL.

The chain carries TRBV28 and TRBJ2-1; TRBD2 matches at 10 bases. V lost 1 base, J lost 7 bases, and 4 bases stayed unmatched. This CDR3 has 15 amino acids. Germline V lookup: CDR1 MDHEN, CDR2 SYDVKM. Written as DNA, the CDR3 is TGTGCCAGCAGTTTATCAGCGGGAGGGGTTAATGAGCAGTTCTTC. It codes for CASSLSAGGVNEQFF.

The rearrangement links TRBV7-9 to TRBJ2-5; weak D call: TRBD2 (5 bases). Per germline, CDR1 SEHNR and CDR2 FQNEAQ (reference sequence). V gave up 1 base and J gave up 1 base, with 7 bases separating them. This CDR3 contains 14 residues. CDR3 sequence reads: CASSLVLGQETQYF. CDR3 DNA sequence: TGTGCCAGCAGCTTAGTACTAGGCCAAGAGACCCAGTACTTC.

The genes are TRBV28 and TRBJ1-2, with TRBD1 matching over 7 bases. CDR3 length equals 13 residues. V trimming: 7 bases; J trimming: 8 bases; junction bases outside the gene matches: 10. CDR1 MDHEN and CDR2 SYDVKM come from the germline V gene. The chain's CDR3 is CASTYRGGDGYTF. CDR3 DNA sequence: TGTGCCAGCACATACAGGGGAGGAGACGGCTACACCTTC.

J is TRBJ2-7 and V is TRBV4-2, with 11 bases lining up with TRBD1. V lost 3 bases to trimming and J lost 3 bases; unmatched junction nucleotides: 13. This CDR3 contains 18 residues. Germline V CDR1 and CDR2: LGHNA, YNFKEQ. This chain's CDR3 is CASSHLHQTGTGGYEQYF. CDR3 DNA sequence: TGTGCCAGCAGCCATCTCCATCAAACCGGGACAGGGGGCTACGAGCAGTACTTC.

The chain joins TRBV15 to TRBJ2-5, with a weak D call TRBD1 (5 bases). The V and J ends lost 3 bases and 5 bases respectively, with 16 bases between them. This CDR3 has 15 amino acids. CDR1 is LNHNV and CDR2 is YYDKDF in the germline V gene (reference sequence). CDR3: CATSRLSQAGETQYF. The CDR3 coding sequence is TGTGCCACCAGCAGGCTCAGCCAAGCAGGGGAGACCCAGTACTTC.

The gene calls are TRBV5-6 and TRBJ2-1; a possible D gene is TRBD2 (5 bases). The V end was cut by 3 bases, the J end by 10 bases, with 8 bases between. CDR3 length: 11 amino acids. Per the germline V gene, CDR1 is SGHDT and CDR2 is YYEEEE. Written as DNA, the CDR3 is TGTGCCAGCAGCTCCCTAGCCGAGCAGTTCTTC. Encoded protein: CASSSLAEQFF.

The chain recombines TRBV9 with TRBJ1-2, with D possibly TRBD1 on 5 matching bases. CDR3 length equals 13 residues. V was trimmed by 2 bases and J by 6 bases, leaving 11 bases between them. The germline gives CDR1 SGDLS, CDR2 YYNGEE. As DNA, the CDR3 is TGTGCCAGCAGCGTCGGGACCGCAGATGGCTACACCTTC. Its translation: CASSVGTADGYTF.

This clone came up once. CDR3 in amino acids: CASSYSRDGEKLFF. CDR3 bases: TGTGCCAGCAGTTACTCCCGGGACGGAGAAAAACTGTTTTTT. This rearrangement joins TRBV6-6 to TRBJ1-4; D perhaps matches TRBD1 (5 bases). CDR1 MNHNY and CDR2 SVGAGI come from the germline V gene (reference sequence). The CDR3 runs to 14 residues. Between the trimmed V and J ends, which lost 0 bases and 8 bases, there was a span of 10 bases.

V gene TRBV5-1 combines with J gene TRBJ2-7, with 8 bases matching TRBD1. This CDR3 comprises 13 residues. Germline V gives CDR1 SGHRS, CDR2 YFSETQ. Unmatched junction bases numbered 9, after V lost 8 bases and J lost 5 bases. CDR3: CASLDRGRNEQYF. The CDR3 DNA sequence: TGCGCCAGTCTCGACAGGGGTCGCAACGAGCAGTACTTC. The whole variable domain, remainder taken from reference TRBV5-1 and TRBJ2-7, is KAGVTQTPRYLIKTRGQQVTLSCSPISGHRSVSWYQQTPGQGLQFLFEYFSETQRNKGNFPGRFSGRQFSNSRSEMNVSTLELGDSALYLCASLDRGRNEQYFGPGTRLTVT.

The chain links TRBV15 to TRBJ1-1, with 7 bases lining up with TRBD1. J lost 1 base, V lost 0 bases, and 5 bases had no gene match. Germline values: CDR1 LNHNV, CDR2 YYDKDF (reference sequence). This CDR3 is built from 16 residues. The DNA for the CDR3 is TGTGCCACCAGCAGAGATCTACAGGGGTCGAACACTGAAGCTTTCTTT. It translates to CATSRDLQGSNTEAFF.

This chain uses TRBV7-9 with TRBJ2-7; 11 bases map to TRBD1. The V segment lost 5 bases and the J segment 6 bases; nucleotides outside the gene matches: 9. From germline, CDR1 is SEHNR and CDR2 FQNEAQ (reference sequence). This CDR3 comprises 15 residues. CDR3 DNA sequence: TGTGCCAGCAGCCCGCCGGGACAGGGGGACTCCGAGCAGTACTTC. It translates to CASSPPGQGDSEQYF.

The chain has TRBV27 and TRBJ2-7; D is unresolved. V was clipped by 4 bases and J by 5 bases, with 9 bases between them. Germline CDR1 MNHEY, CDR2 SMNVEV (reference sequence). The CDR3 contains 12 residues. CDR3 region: CASSSSPDEQYF. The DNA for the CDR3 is TGTGCCAGCAGTTCTTCCCCCGACGAGCAGTACTTC.

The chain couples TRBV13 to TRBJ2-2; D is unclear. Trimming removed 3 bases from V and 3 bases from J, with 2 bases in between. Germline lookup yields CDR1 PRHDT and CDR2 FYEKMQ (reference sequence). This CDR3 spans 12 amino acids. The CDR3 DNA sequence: TGTGCCAGCAGCTTGGACACCGGGGAGCTGTTTTTT. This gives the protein CASSLDTGELFF.

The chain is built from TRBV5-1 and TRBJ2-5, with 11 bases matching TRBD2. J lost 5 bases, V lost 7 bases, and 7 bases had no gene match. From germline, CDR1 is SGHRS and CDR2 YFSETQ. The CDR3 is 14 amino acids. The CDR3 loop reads CASSTSGSLETQYF. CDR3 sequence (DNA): TGCGCCAGCTCTACTAGCGGGAGTTTGGAGACCCAGTACTTC.

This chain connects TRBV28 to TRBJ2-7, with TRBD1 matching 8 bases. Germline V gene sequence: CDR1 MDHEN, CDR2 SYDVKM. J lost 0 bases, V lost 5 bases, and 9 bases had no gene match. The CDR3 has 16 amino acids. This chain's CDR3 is CASSAVQGGGSYEQYF. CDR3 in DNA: TGTGCCAGCAGTGCCGTACAGGGGGGCGGCTCCTACGAGCAGTACTTC.

CDR3 amino acids: CASSQDTPPYNEQFF. The CDR3 DNA reads as TGCGCCAGCAGCCAAGATACCCCCCCTTACAATGAGCAGTTCTTC. This rearrangement joins TRBV4-1 to TRBJ2-1; no reliable D call. The germline gives CDR1 MGHRA, CDR2 YSYEKL. CDR3 length equals 15 residues. V lost 0 bases to trimming and J lost 4 bases, with 10 bases between them.

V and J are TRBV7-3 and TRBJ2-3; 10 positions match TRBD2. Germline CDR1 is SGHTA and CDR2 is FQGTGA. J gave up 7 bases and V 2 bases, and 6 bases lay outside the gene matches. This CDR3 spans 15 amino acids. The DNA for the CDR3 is TGTGCCAGCAGCTTAGGGCTAGCGGGAGCACATACGCAGTATTTT. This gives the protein CASSLGLAGAHTQYF.

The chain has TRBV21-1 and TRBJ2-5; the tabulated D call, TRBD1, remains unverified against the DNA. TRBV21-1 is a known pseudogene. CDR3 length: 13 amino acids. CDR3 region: CASGTRVGETQYF. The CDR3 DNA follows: TGTGCCAGCGGTACCAGGGTGGGGGAGACCCAGTACTTC.

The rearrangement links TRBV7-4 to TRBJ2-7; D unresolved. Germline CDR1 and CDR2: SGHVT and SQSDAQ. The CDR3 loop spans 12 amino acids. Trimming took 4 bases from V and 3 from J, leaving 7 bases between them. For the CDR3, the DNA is TGTGCCAGCAGCTCGGACCGCTACGAGCAGTACTTC. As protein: CASSSDRYEQYF.

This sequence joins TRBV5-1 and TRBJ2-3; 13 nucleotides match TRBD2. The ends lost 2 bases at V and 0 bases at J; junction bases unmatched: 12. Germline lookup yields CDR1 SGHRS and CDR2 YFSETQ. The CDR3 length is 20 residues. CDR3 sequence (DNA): TGCGCCAGCAGCTTAGGACTAGCGGGAGCGGGATCGACTAGCACAGATACGCAGTATTTT. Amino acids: CASSLGLAGAGSTSTDTQYF.

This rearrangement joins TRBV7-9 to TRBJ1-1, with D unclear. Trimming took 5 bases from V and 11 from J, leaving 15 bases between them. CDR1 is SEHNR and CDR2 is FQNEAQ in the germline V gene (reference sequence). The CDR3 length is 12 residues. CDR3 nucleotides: TGTGCCAGCAGCCTCGGACCCCACGCGGCTTTCTTT. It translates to CASSLGPHAAFF.

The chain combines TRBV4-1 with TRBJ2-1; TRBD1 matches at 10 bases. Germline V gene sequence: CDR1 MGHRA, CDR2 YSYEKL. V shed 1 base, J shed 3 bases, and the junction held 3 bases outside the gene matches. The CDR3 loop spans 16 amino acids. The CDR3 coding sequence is TGCGCCAGCAGCCAAGGTCGGACAGGGGGCTACAATGAGCAGTTCTTC. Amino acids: CASSQGRTGGYNEQFF.

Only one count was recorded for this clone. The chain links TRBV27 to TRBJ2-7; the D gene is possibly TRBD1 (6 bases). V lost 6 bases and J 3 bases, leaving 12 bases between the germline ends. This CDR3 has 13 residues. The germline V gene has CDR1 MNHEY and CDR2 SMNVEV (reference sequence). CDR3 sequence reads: CASSPGVGYEQYF. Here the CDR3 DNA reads TGTGCCAGCAGCCCAGGGGTTGGCTACGAGCAGTACTTC.

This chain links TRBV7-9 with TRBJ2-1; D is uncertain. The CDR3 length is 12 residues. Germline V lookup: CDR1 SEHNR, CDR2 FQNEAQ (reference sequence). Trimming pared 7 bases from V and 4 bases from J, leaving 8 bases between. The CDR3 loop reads CASIWGYNEQFF. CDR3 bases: TGTGCCAGCATTTGGGGATACAATGAGCAGTTCTTC.

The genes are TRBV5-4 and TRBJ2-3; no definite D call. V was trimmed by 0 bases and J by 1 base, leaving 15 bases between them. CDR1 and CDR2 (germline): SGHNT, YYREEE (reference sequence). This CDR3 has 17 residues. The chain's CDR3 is CASSLDGERGGTDTQYF. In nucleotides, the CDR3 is TGTGCCAGCAGCTTGGACGGCGAGCGCGGTGGCACAGATACGCAGTATTTT.

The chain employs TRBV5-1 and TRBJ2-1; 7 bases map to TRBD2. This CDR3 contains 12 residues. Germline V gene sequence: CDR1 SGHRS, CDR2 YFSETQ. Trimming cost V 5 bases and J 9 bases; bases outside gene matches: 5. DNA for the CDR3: TGCGCCAGCAGGAGTGGGACTATTGAGCAGTTCTTC. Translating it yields CASRSGTIEQFF.